This T cell receptor beta chain was documented in a study of PD-L1 blockade in urothelial cancer. At the level of the study: Bladder-origin urothelial cancer in males described about 85% of the roughly 30 patients.

Germline CDR1 MDHEN, CDR2 SYDVKM. Trimming removed 5 bases at V and 0 bases at J, with 23 bases between. This CDR3 spans 19 amino acids. Profiled with immunoSEQ multiplex PCR; TCRdb holds only in-frame clones, not every one. The profile shows around 30,000 clones, around four fifths of them singletons. Time point denoted: peripheral blood 6 weeks after treatment start. The TCR comes from a man between 65 and 79 years old with urothelial cancer. This chain links TRBV28 with TRBJ2-1; weak D call: TRBD1 (6 bases). The material was PBMCs, obtained around atezolizumab (anti-PD-L1) treatment. The CDR3 region has the DNA TGTGCCAGCAGTATCGACCGGGACACCTTACCGAGCTCCTACAATGAGCAGTTCTTC. Protein: CASSIDRDTLPSSYNEQFF.